The 4 T cell receptor beta chains below were found in one sample sequenced in a study of blood T cell repertoires in COVID-19. Produced via immunoSEQ multiplex PCR; TCRdb's table is partial and in-frame only. The sample has 200,000 to 250,000 clones; about four fifths are singletons. Sequenced input: PBMCs or T cells enriched from blood (not recorded which). These receptor sequences come from a woman aged 60-70 years who had recovered from COVID-19.

The rearrangement joins TRBV6-6 to TRBJ2-7, with a weak D call TRBD1 (6 bases). V lost 11 bases and J 3 bases, leaving 14 bases between the germline ends. The germline gives CDR1 MNHNY, CDR2 SVGAGI (reference sequence). The CDR3 has 12 residues. The CDR3 protein is CAVKGDIYEQYF. CDR3 nucleotides: TGTGCCGTGAAGGGGGACATCTACGAGCAGTACTTC.

V usage is TRBV4-3 and J usage is TRBJ2-3; weak D call: TRBD2 (7 bases). Trimming took 5 bases from V and 6 from J, leaving 24 bases between them. Per the germline V gene, CDR1 is LGHNA and CDR2 is YSLEER. This CDR3 has 17 amino acids. CDR3 sequence: CASSSKRDTRGMDTQYF. The CDR3 DNA sequence: TGCGCCAGCAGCTCCAAGCGGGACACCCGGGGGATGGATACGCAGTATTTT.

V is TRBV7-6 and J is TRBJ2-7; weak D call: TRBD1 (6 bases). Trimming removed 2 bases from V and 9 bases from J, with 11 bases in between. The CDR3 is made up of 12 amino acids. Germline CDR1 and CDR2: SGHVS and FNYEAQ. The CDR3 spells CASSLQGLVQYF. The DNA for the CDR3 is TGTGCCAGCAGCTTACAGGGGTTGGTGCAGTACTTC.

CDR3: CASSPALGLAGEQYF. Here the CDR3 DNA reads TGTGCCAGCAGTCCTGCGTTGGGACTAGCGGGGGAGCAGTACTTC. The genes are TRBV11-2 and TRBJ2-7; the match to TRBD2 covers 13 bases. V lost 6 bases and J lost 7; bases outside the gene matches: 9. The CDR3 consists of 15 residues. The germline gives CDR1 SGHAT, CDR2 FQNNGV.